These 20 T cell receptor beta chains were all obtained from the same sample, sequenced in a study of blood T cell repertoires in COVID-19. Sequencing was performed with immunoSEQ multiplex PCR; in TCRdb, only in-frame clones are kept and a portion is missing. The sample carries roughly 170,000 clones, 75% to 80% recorded once. What was sequenced was peripheral blood. Receptors were obtained from a woman between 65 and 79 years old with acute or convalescent COVID-19.

This chain joins TRBV7-3 and TRBJ2-2; TRBD2 matches at 7 bases. This CDR3 comprises 16 residues. V shed 1 base and J 0 bases; nucleotides not matched to a gene: 2. Per germline, CDR1 SGHTA and CDR2 FQGTGA. In DNA form, the CDR3 reads TGTGCCAGCAGCTTAAGTCGGGAGGCGAACACCGGGGAGCTGTTTTTT. This gives the protein CASSLSREANTGELFF.

This clone turned up a few times. The rearrangement links TRBV21-1 to TRBJ1-2; the D call of TRBD1 is as the table states it, not checked on the DNA. TRBV21-1 is noted as a pseudogene. The CDR3 extends over 17 amino acids. The DNA for the CDR3 is TGTGCCAGCAGCAAAGCAAACGGGACAGGTTATAACTATGGCTACACCTTC. It translates to CASSKANGTGYNYGYTF.

The V and J genes are TRBV6-5 and TRBJ2-3, with 9 positions matching TRBD2. With 7 bases clipped from V and 4 bases from J, the junction kept 9 bases outside the gene matches. Looked up from germline, CDR1 is MNHEY and CDR2 is SVGAGI. CDR3 size: 15 residues. CDR3 DNA sequence: TGTGCCAGCACCTCAGTGGGACTAGCAGCAGATACGCAGTATTTT. The encoded protein is CASTSVGLAADTQYF.

The chain carries TRBV5-1 and TRBJ2-1; 9 bases map to TRBD1. Germline lookup yields CDR1 SGHRS and CDR2 YFSETQ. Losses at the gene ends were 0 bases for V and 6 bases for J; bases not matched to a gene: 7. The CDR3 spans 16 residues. In DNA, the CDR3 is TGCGCCAGCAGCTTGGAGGGACAGGGAGGGTTCAATGAGCAGTTCTTC. Translating it yields CASSLEGQGGFNEQFF. Full variable domain (remainder filled in from reference TRBV5-1 and TRBJ2-1): KAGVTQTPRYLIKTRGQQVTLSCSPISGHRSVSWYQQTPGQGLQFLFEYFSETQRNKGNFPGRFSGRQFSNSRSEMNVSTLELGDSALYLCASSLEGQGGFNEQFFGPGTRLTVL.

The V gene is TRBV27, the J gene TRBJ2-1; a possible D gene is TRBD2 (6 bases). Germline-derived CDR1 and CDR2 are MNHEY and SMNVEV (reference sequence). With 3 bases removed from V and 4 bases from J, the gap between germline ends came to 10 bases. The CDR3 runs to 14 residues. In DNA, the CDR3 is TGTGCCAGCAGTTTTGGGGACTTGTACAATGAGCAGTTCTTC. This translates into CASSFGDLYNEQFF.

The rearrangement links TRBV19 to TRBJ2-1, with TRBD1 matching over 8 bases. The length of the CDR3 is 13 residues. The V gene's germline CDR1 is LNHDA and CDR2 SQIVND (reference sequence). Trimming cost V 4 bases and J 7 bases; bases outside gene matches: 3. CDR3 protein: CASSTGGWNEQFF. CDR3 in DNA: TGTGCCAGTAGTACAGGGGGCTGGAATGAGCAGTTCTTC.

The gene calls are TRBV5-1 and TRBJ2-4; possible D gene TRBD1, 5 bases. CDR1 and CDR2 from the germline V gene are SGHRS and YFSETQ. This CDR3 comprises 15 residues. V gave up 0 bases and J gave up 2 bases, with 9 bases separating them. CDR3 region: CASSLAPGTKNIQYF. The CDR3 DNA is TGCGCCAGCAGCTTGGCTCCAGGGACCAAAAACATTCAGTACTTC.

This chain connects TRBV3-1 (or the pseudogene TRBV3-2) to TRBJ1-6, with a possible D match to TRBD1 (5 bases). Deletions cut 4 bases from V and 9 bases from J, with 13 bases between. The CDR3 loop spans 14 amino acids. Looked up from germline, CDR1 is LGHDT and CDR2 is YNNKEL (reference sequence). CDR3 nucleotide sequence: TGTGCCAGCAGCCTCAGGGAGGAGAGTTCACCCCTCCACTTT. Translating gives CASSLREESSPLHF.

V gene TRBV5-5 combines with J gene TRBJ1-5; 11 nucleotides agree with TRBD1. Germline loops: CDR1 SGHKS, CDR2 YYEKEE (reference sequence). J was trimmed by 4 bases and V by 0 bases; bases with no gene match: 3. The CDR3 is 16 amino acids. The DNA for the CDR3 is TGTGCCAGCAGCTTGGCCTGGGACAGGGGGAATCAGCCCCAGCATTTT. This encodes CASSLAWDRGNQPQHF.

This clone was observed a handful of times. The rearrangement uses TRBV29-1 and TRBJ2-7, with D perhaps TRBD1 (6 bases). This CDR3 spans 12 amino acids. V lost 6 bases and J 2 bases, leaving 11 bases between the germline ends. Germline values: CDR1 SQVTM, CDR2 ANQGSEA. The CDR3 is CSVGAGPYEQYF. The CDR3 region has the DNA TGCAGCGTGGGGGCAGGGCCCTACGAGCAGTACTTC.

This chain uses TRBV4-2 with TRBJ1-5; D call uncertain. V dropped 4 bases and J dropped 6 bases, with 10 bases sitting between them. In germline, CDR1 is LGHNA, CDR2 YNFKEQ. This CDR3 has 13 residues. The CDR3 sequence: CASSRGGSQPQHF. CDR3 nucleotide sequence: TGTGCCAGCAGCCGGGGAGGGAGTCAGCCCCAGCATTTT.

The chain has TRBV19 and TRBJ1-1; D is perhaps TRBD1 (6 bases). The CDR3 has 13 amino acids. Germline V gives CDR1 LNHDA, CDR2 SQIVND (reference sequence). The germline V and J ends were trimmed by 5 bases and 2 bases, with 9 bases remaining between them. The CDR3 coding sequence is TGTGCCAGTAGTGACAGGAGAAACACTGAAGCTTTCTTT. Translating gives CASSDRRNTEAFF.

This chain links TRBV5-1 with TRBJ1-4; D might be TRBD1 (6 bases). The CDR3 consists of 15 residues. V was cut by 1 base and J by 6 bases, with 13 bases left in between. Germline lookup yields CDR1 SGHRS and CDR2 YFSETQ. CDR3 residues: CASSLSGGSDEKLFF. The DNA for the CDR3 is TGCGCCAGCAGCTTGTCGGGGGGCTCGGATGAAAAACTGTTTTTT. Drawing the rest from reference TRBV5-1 and TRBJ1-4, the complete variable domain is KAGVTQTPRYLIKTRGQQVTLSCSPISGHRSVSWYQQTPGQGLQFLFEYFSETQRNKGNFPGRFSGRQFSNSRSEMNVSTLELGDSALYLCASSLSGGSDEKLFFGSGTQLSVL.

CDR3 amino acids: CASSHPSGGRAYYEQYF. The CDR3 DNA is TGCGCCAGCAGCCATCCGTCTGGAGGGAGGGCATACTACGAGCAGTACTTC. The J gene is TRBJ2-7, the V gene TRBV4-1; 7 nucleotides align to TRBD2. Losses at the gene ends were 3 bases for V and 3 bases for J; bases not matched to a gene: 14. Germline-derived CDR1 and CDR2 are MGHRA and YSYEKL. The CDR3 loop spans 17 amino acids.

The chain joins TRBV6-6 to TRBJ1-1; no reliable D call. Germline V lookup: CDR1 MNHNY, CDR2 SVGAGI (reference sequence). The V gene lost 6 bases and the J gene lost 11 bases, with 16 bases spanning the gap. The CDR3 length is 12 residues. Written as DNA, the CDR3 is TGTGCCAGCAGAAGACACCCGATAGAGGCTTTCTTT. Translating it yields CASRRHPIEAFF.

The genes are TRBV29-1 and TRBJ2-7; D perhaps matches TRBD1 (6 bases). The CDR3 is 13 amino acids. Trimming took 6 bases from V and 4 from J, leaving 16 bases between them. The germline V gene has CDR1 SQVTM and CDR2 ANQGSEA. The CDR3 loop is CSVKRGSRYEQYF. The CDR3 nucleotides read TGCAGCGTCAAAAGGGGGAGTAGGTACGAGCAGTACTTC.

The V and J genes are TRBV5-1 and TRBJ2-2, with TRBD2 as a possible D gene (5 bases). CDR1 is SGHRS, CDR2 YFSETQ, per germline. V shed 2 bases and J shed 1 base, with 9 bases lying between them. The CDR3 spans 15 residues. CDR3 DNA: TGCGCCAGCAGCTTTTCGGGGTTGAACACCGGGGAGCTGTTTTTT. It specifies CASSFSGLNTGELFF.

The CDR3 is CASSLGTYMNTEAFF. The CDR3 DNA follows: TGTGCCAGCAGCTTAGGCACATACATGAACACTGAAGCTTTCTTT. This sequence joins TRBV7-9 and TRBJ1-1; no clear D gene. The CDR3 sequence is 15 residues long. Per germline, CDR1 SEHNR and CDR2 FQNEAQ (reference sequence). The V and J ends lost 1 base and 0 bases respectively, with 9 bases between them.

The CDR3 here is CASSIGRESTDTQYF. The CDR3, as DNA: TGTGCCAGTAGTATTGGGCGGGAGAGCACAGATACGCAGTATTTT. The gene calls are TRBV19 and TRBJ2-3, with 7 bases that match TRBD2. In germline, CDR1 is LNHDA, CDR2 SQIVND (reference sequence). Trimming removed 3 bases from V and 0 bases from J; junction bases left unmatched: 3. The CDR3 is 15 amino acids.

The chain has TRBV9 and TRBJ1-6; TRBD1 aligns across 7 bases. The CDR3 runs 15 residues. The ends lost 4 bases at V and 9 bases at J; junction bases unmatched: 10. Germline CDR1 reads SGDLS; CDR2 reads YYNGEE. In DNA, the CDR3 is TGTGCCAGCAGCTTACGACAGGGAGAGGGTTCACCCCTCCACTTT. This translates into CASSLRQGEGSPLHF.